Detailed here is one T cell receptor (beta chain). This record belongs to a study of T cell changes during pregnancy in multiple sclerosis. This table comes from immunoSEQ multiplex PCR, and its TCRdb copy is limited to in-frame clones, with some not included. The data show roughly 23,000 clones, roughly 89% seen once. The material was CD8+ T cells from peripheral blood mononuclear cells, obtained in the first trimester of pregnancy. The sequence derives from a female donor with multiple sclerosis, enrolled in a pregnancy study.

This chain's CDR3 is CASSPRTGTDTQYF. The CDR3 DNA sequence: TGTGCCAGCAGTCCACGGACGGGAACAGATACGCAGTATTTT. The chain carries TRBV6-5 and TRBJ2-3; a weak D match, TRBD2 (5 bases). The germline V gene encodes CDR1 MNHEY and CDR2 SVGAGI. Trimming cost V 5 bases and J 3 bases, with 12 bases left between them. This CDR3 contains 14 residues.